A selection of T cell receptor beta chains follows, all from one sample in a study of blood T cells in healthy people across ages. Each CDR3 protein gets one entry after TCRdb re-called the 5' RACE reads with MiXCR. This sample has 710,000 or so distinct CDR3 sequences; around a fifth occur once, and the top ten carry less than 25%. Sequencing input: blood. All receptors derive from a man aged 70-80 years in good health. CDR3s include the opening cysteine and the closing phenylalanine or tryptophan. D genes are given only for firm matches. Only some rows state a clone size, as once, few, many or a class for expanded clones.

d_call clone_size j_call v_call cdr3_nt cdr3_aa
- few TRBJ1-2 TRBV10-2 TGCGCCAGCAGTGCGTTGGCCAGGACAAACTATGGCTACACCTTC CASSALARTNYGYTF
- - TRBJ2-3 TRBV7-9 TGTGCCAGCAGCTTAGCATCTCATCCCGATACGCAGTATTTT CASSLASHPDTQYF
- once TRBJ1-5 TRBV28 TGTGCCAGCAGTTTTAGAGGGAAGAGGGAATTAGTCAGCAATCAGCCCCAGCATTTT CASSFRGKRELVSNQPQHF
- many TRBJ2-5 TRBV15 TGTGCCACCAGCAGAGATAGGAGGGAGACCCAGTACTTC CATSRDRRETQYF
- - TRBJ2-3 TRBV20-1 TGCAGTGCAGGTCCCCTGACGGGTTCAGGGGATACGCAGTATTTT CSAGPLTGSGDTQYF
- - TRBJ2-4 TRBV7-6 TGTGCCAGCAGTCTTCAGGTGGGGTTCGGCAACATTCAGTACTTC CASSLQVGFGNIQYF
- - TRBJ2-3 TRBV9 TGTGCCAGCAGCGTAAAGATAGGGAGCGATACGCAGTATTTT CASSVKIGSDTQYF
- few TRBJ1-1 TRBV6-2/TRBV6-3 TGTGCCCGCGGGCTTTTGGACACTGAAGCTTTCTTT CARGLLDTEAFF
- - TRBJ2-5 TRBV28 TGTGCCAGCACCACAAGCATGGCTAGACAAGAGACCCAGTACTTC CASTTSMARQETQYF
- few TRBJ1-1 TRBV5-1 TGCGCCAGCAGCTTAGTGAGATCTGAGAACACTGAAGCTTTCTTT CASSLVRSENTEAFF
TRBD2 - TRBJ2-3 TRBV20-1 TGCAGTGCTAGAGATGGGACTAGAGTTCGCGCAGATACGCAGTATTTT CSARDGTRVRADTQYF
- few TRBJ2-7 TRBV10-3 TGTGCCATCAGTGAGTTTTACGAGCAGTACTTC CAISEFYEQYF
- - TRBJ2-4 TRBV15 TGTGCCACCAGCAGGAACCTCGAGGACATTCAGTACTTC CATSRNLEDIQYF
- - TRBJ1-2 TRBV6-5 TGTGCCAGCAGCCCGTCGGCCGGTGGCTACACCTTC CASSPSAGGYTF
TRBD2 - TRBJ2-1 TRBV11-2 TGTGCCAGCAGCTTAGCAGGGCTAGCGGGGCGGAATGAGCAGTTCTTC CASSLAGLAGRNEQFF
- - TRBJ2-2 TRBV7-2 TGTGCCAGCAGCTTAGGGGGGCAGCTAGCTACCGGGGAGCTGTTTTTT CASSLGGQLATGELFF
- - TRBJ2-1 TRBV6-2/TRBV6-3 TGTGCCAGCAGTTACTCCCGGGGGTGGTCCTACAATGAGCAGTTCTTC CASSYSRGWSYNEQFF
TRBD2 - TRBJ2-7 TRBV20-1 TGCAGTGCTAGCCCTGTAGCGGGGGGAAACGAGCAGTACTTC CSASPVAGGNEQYF
- - TRBJ1-2 TRBV7-9 TGTGCCAGCAGTGGGGAGAATGCGCAAACGAAAGGCTACACCTTC CASSGENAQTKGYTF
TRBD2 - TRBJ2-1 TRBV9 TGTGCCAGCAGCCCCCGGACTAGCGGGAACTCTGAGCAGTTCTTC CASSPRTSGNSEQFF
- many TRBJ1-2 TRBV7-8 TGTGCCAGCAGCTTACCAGGCAACTATGGCTACACCTTC CASSLPGNYGYTF
- - TRBJ1-1 TRBV14 TGTGCCAGCAGCCAAGATGGGGCAGTCATGAACACTGAAGCTTTCTTT CASSQDGAVMNTEAFF
TRBD2 few TRBJ2-7 TRBV5-1 TGCGCCAGCAGCATGGGACTAGCGGTTACCTACGAGCAGTACTTC CASSMGLAVTYEQYF
TRBD2 - TRBJ2-3 TRBV13 TGTGCCAGCAGCCCCCCGGGACTAGCGGGAGTTGTGGATACGCAGTATTTT CASSPPGLAGVVDTQYF
- many TRBJ1-3 TRBV7-9 TGTGCCAGCAGCTTAGACGCGGGAAACACCATATATTTT CASSLDAGNTIYF
- - TRBJ1-2 TRBV3-1 TGTGCCAGCAGCCAAGATCTGACGAGCTTGGGCTACACCTTC CASSQDLTSLGYTF
- - TRBJ2-3 TRBV9 TGTGCCAGCAGTCGTAGAGCTCTCATCACAGATACGCAGTATTTT CASSRRALITDTQYF
- few TRBJ2-3 TRBV7-2 TGTGCCAGCAGCGCTTACGGGGGTGTGGGCACAGATACGCAGTATTTT CASSAYGGVGTDTQYF
- few TRBJ1-5 TRBV7-2 TGTGCCAGCAGCTTAGATACCTCCAATCAGCCCCAGCATTTT CASSLDTSNQPQHF
TRBD2 - TRBJ2-2 TRBV7-3 TGTGCCAGCAGCTTAAGCGGGAGAAACACCGGGGAGCTGTTTTTT CASSLSGRNTGELFF
- - TRBJ1-4 TRBV20-1 TGCAGTGCTAGAGATCCCCTATTGACAGATGCAACTAATGAAAAACTGTTTTTT CSARDPLLTDATNEKLFF
- few TRBJ1-4 TRBV18 TGTGCCAGCTCACCAGTTCGCCGGGGAGGTGAAAAACTGTTTTTT CASSPVRRGGEKLFF
- few TRBJ2-2 TRBV4-2 TGTGCCAGCAGCCAAGAAAAGGCCGTCACCGGGGAGCTGTTTTTT CASSQEKAVTGELFF
TRBD2 - TRBJ2-7 TRBV12-3/TRBV12-4 TGTGCCAGCACCGAGCGGGGGACAACCTACGAGCAGTACTTC CASTERGTTYEQYF
- few TRBJ2-4 TRBV7-8 TGTGCCAGCAGCCTCGGACGGTCTATTCAGTACTTC CASSLGRSIQYF
- - TRBJ2-2 TRBV19 TGTGCCAGTAGTATAACGGGTGGCGGGGAGCTGTTTTTT CASSITGGGELFF
- few TRBJ1-2 TRBV7-2 TGTGCCAGCAGCTTAGCGCCCCCGGGGACACAACCCAACTATGGCTACACCTTC CASSLAPPGTQPNYGYTF
TRBD2 few TRBJ2-1 TRBV7-2 TGTGCCAGCAGCCTCAGGACTAGCGGGAAGGCCTACAATGAGCAGTTCTTC CASSLRTSGKAYNEQFF